The 7 T cell receptor beta chains given below trace back to one sample, sequenced in a study of neurological immune-mediated disorders. Time point of the sample: longitudinal time-point 3. TCRdb ran MiXCR on the 5' RACE reads and lists one entry per CDR3 protein. The table lists more than 95,000 distinct CDR3 sequences, under 14% of them singletons, with more than 2.5% in the top ten. The sequencing input was PBMCs. The receptors shown here come from a female donor with HTLV-1-associated myelopathy (HAM/TSP).

This clonotype was seen more than once but under ten times. The chain employs TRBV3-1 and TRBJ2-3, with D perhaps TRBD2 (5 bases). This CDR3 has 13 amino acids. Germline lookup yields CDR1 LGHDT and CDR2 YNNKEL (reference sequence). V was shortened by 2 bases and J by 6 bases, with 9 bases between the two germline ends. The CDR3 region is CASSQRAADTQYF. The CDR3 DNA is TGTGCCAGCAGCCAAAGAGCGGCGGATACGCAGTATTTT.

This clonotype was found many times. The rearrangement joins TRBV12-3 or TRBV12-4 to TRBJ2-1, with no clear D. The CDR3 covers 11 residues. V was shortened by 2 bases and J by 6 bases, with 2 bases between the two germline ends. CDR3 in amino acids: CASSLTNEQFF. The CDR3 DNA reads TGTGCCAGCAGTTTAACCAATGAGCAGTTCTTC.

As to this clonotype: The junction departs from the called germline gene at one end, perhaps through a read error. The chain is built from TRBV18 and TRBJ2-2, with 8 bases identical to TRBD1. This CDR3 has 17 residues. CDR1 is KGHSH and CDR2 is LQKENI in the germline V gene. This CDR3 is CASSPYKDRVSTRELFF. The DNA for the CDR3 is TGTGCCAGCTCACCATACAAGGACAGGGTGTCCACCCGGGAGCTGTTTTTT.

This clonotype showed up just once. Being one base from a much bigger clone, this may be a read error. The V gene is TRBV20-1, the J gene TRBJ2-1; no clear D. Trimming took 4 bases from V and 8 from J, leaving 15 bases between them. The CDR3 is 13 amino acids. CDR1 DFQATT and CDR2 SNEGSKA come from the germline V gene (reference sequence). The chain's CDR3 is CSATRQSVDEQFF. The CDR3 bases are TGCAGTGCTACGCGACAATCTGTCGATGAGCAGTTCTTC.

The V call is TRBV3-1, the J call TRBJ1-1, with 9 bases lining up with TRBD1. CDR3 length: 19 amino acids. From germline, CDR1 is LGHDT and CDR2 YNNKEL (reference sequence). V lost 4 bases, J lost 7 bases, and 22 bases stayed unmatched. CDR3 sequence reads: CASSPPKISSGQGSIEAFF. The CDR3 DNA reads TGTGCCAGCAGCCCACCTAAAATATCTTCGGGACAGGGTTCCATTGAAGCTTTCTTT.

This clonotype came up many times. The rearrangement uses TRBV20-1 and TRBJ2-3; TRBD1 matches 7 bases. The CDR3 consists of 15 residues. J lost 2 bases, V lost 5 bases, and 10 bases had no gene match. Germline assignment: CDR1 DFQATT and CDR2 SNEGSKA (reference sequence). CDR3 coding DNA: TGCAGTGCTCCAGGGGGTCCTAGTCCCACAGATACGCAGTATTTT. The encoded protein is CSAPGGPSPTDTQYF.

Ten or more counts support this clonotype. The chain joins TRBV5-1 to TRBJ2-7; no definite D call. The CDR3 is made up of 13 amino acids. CDR1 is SGHRS, CDR2 YFSETQ, per germline. The V end lost 4 bases, the J end lost 5 bases, and 13 bases lay between the germline ends. CDR3 in amino acids: CASSRTAWDEQYF. CDR3 DNA: TGCGCCAGCAGCCGGACGGCTTGGGACGAGCAGTACTTC.